These 29 T cell receptor beta chains came from one sample sequenced in a study of OX40 agonist ivuxolimab in advanced cancers. Assay: immunoSEQ multiplex PCR; the TCRdb copy retains only in-frame clones and omits some. Of roughly 92,000 clones listed, 87% are singletons. The specimen comprised CD4+ or CD8+ T cells sorted from blood, sampled in a trial of the OX40 agonist ivuxolimab. The receptors here all came from an adult with an advanced solid tumor such as melanoma, head and neck, liver or kidney cancer.

With respect to this clone: The germline gene is not matched at one end of the junction; a read error may be the cause. V gene TRBV30 combines with J gene TRBJ2-7, with D perhaps matching TRBD1 (6 bases). CDR3 size: 14 residues. CDR1 is GTSNPN and CDR2 is SVGIG in the germline V gene (reference sequence). The CDR3 sequence is CAWSGGQGFYEQCF. The CDR3 DNA is TGTGCCTGGAGTGGGGGCCAGGGGTTTTACGAGCAGTGCTTC.

J is TRBJ2-7 and V is TRBV10-1; D is perhaps TRBD1 or TRBD2 (5 bases each). Trimming left V 4 bases short and J 9 bases short, with 19 bases between. This CDR3 is built from 14 residues. Germline V gene lookup returns CDR1 WNHNN and CDR2 SYGVQD (reference sequence). CDR3 sequence reads: CASSASGTHSGQYF. DNA of the CDR3: TGCGCCAGCAGTGCATCCGGGACCCACTCGGGGCAGTACTTC.

On this clone itself: The junction does not match germline at one end; this may be a read error. This CDR3 is CASSLGGTNNEQFF. DNA of the CDR3: TGTGCTAGCAGCTTAGGAGGGACCAACAATGAGCAGTTCTTC. The chain joins TRBV7-7 to TRBJ2-1; D is perhaps TRBD2 (6 bases). The CDR3 runs 14 residues. CDR1 and CDR2 from the germline V gene are SSHAT and FNYEAQ (reference sequence). Together with reference TRBV7-7 and TRBJ2-1, the CDR3 gives the full variable domain: GAGVSQSPRYKVTKRGQDVTLRCDPISSHATLYWYQQALGQGPEFLTYFNYEAQPDKSGLPSDRFSAERPEGSISTLTIQRTEQRDSAMYRCASSLGGTNNEQFFGPGTRLTVL.

In this sample, this clone turned up a few times. The gene calls are TRBV2 and TRBJ1-5; D is unresolved. This CDR3 region has 11 residues. Trimming cost V 6 bases and J 5 bases, with 5 bases left between them. CDR1 and CDR2 from the germline V gene are SNHLY and FYNNEI. The CDR3 protein is CASRLDQPQHF. The CDR3, as DNA: TGTGCCAGCAGGTTAGATCAGCCCCAGCATTTT.

This rearrangement joins TRBV5-1 to TRBJ2-7; the D call may be TRBD1 or TRBD2 (5 bases each). The V end lost 1 base, the J end lost 2 bases, and 13 bases lay between the germline ends. Germline V gene sequence: CDR1 SGHRS, CDR2 YFSETQ. The CDR3 runs to 15 residues. The chain's CDR3 is CASSLSGRPPYEQYF. For the CDR3, the DNA is TGCGCCAGCAGCTTGTCGGGACGCCCGCCCTACGAGCAGTACTTC.

V usage is TRBV5-1 and J usage is TRBJ1-1, with TRBD1 as a possible D gene (5 bases). The V gene's germline CDR1 is SGHRS and CDR2 YFSETQ. The CDR3 contains 12 residues. Trimming pared 4 bases from V and 4 bases from J, leaving 8 bases between. DNA for the CDR3: TGCGCCAGCAGCCACCAGGGCACTGAAGCTTTCTTT. It yields the protein CASSHQGTEAFF.

The V call is TRBV10-3, the J call TRBJ1-2; 9 bases are a match to TRBD1. The CDR3 contains 16 residues. V dropped 0 bases and J dropped 4; count of bases not matched to a gene: 6. Germline CDR1 and CDR2: ENHRY and SYGVKD. CDR3 sequence: CAISESGDRESYGYTF. In DNA form, the CDR3 reads TGTGCCATCAGTGAGTCTGGGGACAGGGAGTCCTATGGCTACACCTTC.

This sequence joins TRBV5-3 and TRBJ2-3; either TRBD1 or TRBD2 may supply D (5 bases each). TRBV5-3 is placed among ORFs of uncertain function. This CDR3 contains 15 residues. V was trimmed by 4 bases and J by 0 bases, leaving 12 bases between them. CDR3 amino acids: CARSTGAASTDTQYF. The CDR3 DNA reads TGTGCCAGAAGCACCGGGGCGGCTAGCACAGATACGCAGTATTTT.

The gene calls are TRBV9 and TRBJ2-7; 9 bases map to TRBD2. V lost 0 bases and J lost 6; bases outside the gene matches: 4. The CDR3 has 14 amino acids. Germline values: CDR1 SGDLS, CDR2 YYNGEE. The CDR3 spells CASSVGTSAGEQYF. The CDR3 coding sequence is TGTGCCAGCAGCGTAGGGACTAGCGCCGGCGAGCAGTACTTC.

This chain links TRBV27 with TRBJ2-6; tentative D call: TRBD2 (7 bases). Germline lookup yields CDR1 MNHEY and CDR2 SMNVEV (reference sequence). The V gene lost 5 bases and the J gene lost 5 bases, with 19 bases spanning the gap. The CDR3 covers 17 residues. CDR3 bases: TGTGCCAGCAGTCCCCGCGGGGCGGGGGCTAGGGCCAACGTCCTGACTTTC. Translating it yields CASSPRGAGARANVLTF.

The chain uses TRBV11-3 and TRBJ2-7; no definite D call. This CDR3 has 14 residues. The V end lost 5 bases, the J end lost 0 bases, and 11 bases lay between the germline ends. CDR1 and CDR2 from the germline V gene are SGHNT and YENEEA. The CDR3 DNA sequence: TGTGCCAGCAGCCCAATCCGGCCCTCCTACGAGCAGTACTTC. It encodes CASSPIRPSYEQYF.

Only one count was recorded for this clone. The J gene is TRBJ2-5, the V gene TRBV9; TRBD2 matches 8 bases. V shed 4 bases, J shed 4 bases, and the junction held 12 bases outside the gene matches. Germline CDR1 and CDR2: SGDLS and YYNGEE. This CDR3 has 16 amino acids. This chain's CDR3 is CASSKSSGISGETQYF. CDR3 in DNA: TGTGCCAGCAGCAAGAGTAGCGGGATTTCGGGAGAGACCCAGTACTTC.

The genes are TRBV7-2 and TRBJ1-2, with TRBD1 matching over 8 bases. This CDR3 region has 17 residues. Trimming took 1 base from V and 3 from J; bases not matched to a gene: 10. The germline gives CDR1 SGHTA, CDR2 FQGNSA. CDR3 protein: CASSLVGGQGADYGYTF. CDR3 sequence (DNA): TGTGCCAGCAGCTTAGTGGGAGGCCAGGGGGCGGACTATGGCTACACCTTC. The entire variable domain, with the rest obtained from reference TRBV7-2 and TRBJ1-2, is as follows: GAGVSQSPSNKVTEKGKDVELRCDPISGHTALYWYRQSLGQGLEFLIYFQGNSAPDKSGLPSDRFSAERTGGSVSTLTIQRTQQEDSAVYLCASSLVGGQGADYGYTFGSGTRLTVV.

On this clone: The sample contains more than one DNA sequence encoding this CDR3. The V and J genes are TRBV5-1 and TRBJ1-1; a possible D gene is TRBD1 (6 bases). Germline V gene lookup returns CDR1 SGHRS and CDR2 YFSETQ. The length of the CDR3 is 14 residues. V lost 2 bases, J lost 1 base, and 9 bases lay in between. The CDR3, as DNA: TGCGCCAGCAGCTTACAGGGTACGAACACTGAAGCTTTCTTT. Protein: CASSLQGTNTEAFF.

The chain carries TRBV7-3 and TRBJ2-2; 7 bases align to TRBD2. V trimming: 4 bases; J trimming: 7 bases; junction bases outside the gene matches: 3. The length of the CDR3 is 13 residues. Germline CDR1 reads SGHTA; CDR2 reads FQGTGA. The CDR3 here is CASSSRGGGELFF. CDR3 bases: TGTGCCAGCAGCTCACGCGGGGGCGGGGAGCTGTTTTTT.

The chain links TRBV5-4 to TRBJ1-1; D might be TRBD1 (6 bases). Germline V gene data show CDR1 as SGHNT and CDR2 as YYREEE (reference sequence). There are 13 residues in the CDR3. V was pared by 6 bases and J by 3 bases, with 12 bases between. DNA for the CDR3: TGTGCCAGCACGAGGGAGGGGGACACTGAAGCTTTCTTT. It yields the protein CASTREGDTEAFF.

This clone appeared once. DNA of the CDR3: TGTGCCAGCAGCTTACGACAGACCCCCTACAATGAGCAGTTCTTC. This gives the protein CASSLRQTPYNEQFF. V usage is TRBV11-1 and J usage is TRBJ2-1; D might be TRBD1 (5 bases). Germline V gene lookup returns CDR1 SGHAT and CDR2 FQDESV (reference sequence). This CDR3 comprises 15 residues. V dropped 2 bases and J dropped 2 bases, with 10 bases sitting between them.

V gene TRBV7-2 combines with J gene TRBJ1-1; 7 positions match TRBD1. V lost 5 bases to trimming and J lost 7 bases; unmatched junction nucleotides: 10. This CDR3 has 14 residues. Germline CDR1 and CDR2: SGHTA and FQGNSA. This chain's CDR3 is CASSPRQGEIEAFF. Here the CDR3 DNA reads TGTGCCAGCAGCCCTAGACAGGGAGAAATTGAAGCTTTCTTT.

V usage is TRBV5-4 and J usage is TRBJ2-1, with D possibly being TRBD2 (7 bases). CDR1 and CDR2 from the germline V gene are SGHNT and YYREEE (reference sequence). Between the trimmed V and J ends, which lost 2 bases and 2 bases, there was a span of 17 bases. The CDR3 has 17 residues. The CDR3 nucleotides are TGTGCCAGCAGCTTAAGGACCGCGGGGGCCCCCTACAATGAGCAGTTCTTC. This gives the protein CASSLRTAGAPYNEQFF.

This clone was observed once. V is TRBV10-1 and J is TRBJ2-3; 8 bases agree with TRBD1. CDR1 and CDR2 from the germline V gene are WNHNN and SYGVQD (reference sequence). With V trimmed by 0 bases and J by 4 bases, 6 bases remained unmatched. CDR3 length equals 16 residues. The CDR3 nucleotides are TGCGCCAGCAGTGAGTCAACAGGGGGAGGCGCAGATACGCAGTATTTT. Translating it yields CASSESTGGGADTQYF.

The genes are TRBV7-8 and TRBJ1-1; 7 nucleotides match TRBD1. The CDR3 consists of 16 residues. Germline values: CDR1 SGHVS, CDR2 FQNEAQ. V lost 5 bases and J lost 2; bases outside the gene matches: 11. The CDR3 DNA is TGTGCCAGCAGCCCTAATCACGACAGGGCAAACACTGAAGCTTTCTTT. It translates to CASSPNHDRANTEAFF.

The chain is built from TRBV19 and TRBJ1-6; TRBD1 is a possible D gene (5 bases). The germline V gene encodes CDR1 LNHDA and CDR2 SQIVND (reference sequence). This CDR3 is 17 amino acids long. The germline V and J ends were trimmed by 6 bases and 3 bases, with 18 bases remaining between them. The CDR3 DNA is TGTGCCAGTAGGAGGCAGGGAGTTACGGGCTATAATTCACCCCTCCACTTT. Amino acid sequence: CASRRQGVTGYNSPLHF.

V gene TRBV28 combines with J gene TRBJ1-5; D is possibly TRBD1 (5 bases). The germline CDR1 and CDR2 sequences are MDHEN and SYDVKM. The CDR3 is 13 residues long. Trimming removed 4 bases from V and 5 bases from J, with 9 bases in between. CDR3 DNA sequence: TGTGCCAGCAGTTGGGGCCTCCATCAGCCCCAGCATTTT. Residues: CASSWGLHQPQHF.

A single count supports this clone. The chain uses TRBV27 and TRBJ2-5; 7 bases match TRBD1. CDR1 and CDR2 from the germline V gene are MNHEY and SMNVEV (reference sequence). Unmatched junction bases numbered 13, after V lost 1 base and J lost 2 bases. The CDR3 loop spans 18 amino acids. CDR3 amino acids: CASSLYPIGDSLQETQYF. The CDR3 DNA sequence: TGTGCCAGCAGTTTATATCCAATCGGGGACAGCCTTCAAGAGACCCAGTACTTC.

This clone was found once. The chain employs TRBV6-1 and TRBJ2-7; no firm D call. Trimming took 2 bases from V and 6 from J, leaving 8 bases between them. CDR1 and CDR2 from the germline V gene are MNHNS and SASEGT. This CDR3 is built from 12 residues. The CDR3 nucleotides read TGTGCCAGCAGTGAACGGGTAAGCGAGCAGTACTTC. It translates to CASSERVSEQYF.

The V call is TRBV4-2, the J call TRBJ2-7, with D tentatively TRBD1 or TRBD2 (5 bases each). The CDR3 has 14 amino acids. V lost 1 base and J lost 7, with 14 bases in between. CDR1 and CDR2 from the germline V gene are LGHNA and YNFKEQ. The CDR3: CASSQGGWGLEQYF. CDR3 bases: TGTGCCAGCAGCCAAGGGGGGTGGGGTTTGGAGCAGTACTTC.

The rearrangement links TRBV18 to TRBJ1-6; TRBD1 is a possible D gene (5 bases). The CDR3 totals 14 residues. Germline V lookup: CDR1 KGHSH, CDR2 LQKENI. V shed 3 bases and J shed 10 bases, with 13 bases lying between them. The DNA for the CDR3 is TGTGCCAGCTCACCCTTAGTCAGGGAATCACCCCTCCACTTT. Translated, it gives CASSPLVRESPLHF.

This clone appeared a few times. The V call is TRBV4-2, the J call TRBJ2-7; D unclear. V lost 0 bases and J lost 5, with 5 bases in between. The CDR3 loop spans 12 amino acids. Looked up from germline, CDR1 is LGHNA and CDR2 is YNFKEQ. The CDR3 coding sequence is TGTGCCAGCAGCCAAGACAGCGACGAGCAGTACTTC. Its protein product is CASSQDSDEQYF.

This sequence joins TRBV4-2 and TRBJ1-1, with D possibly TRBD1 on 5 matching bases. V lost 5 bases and J lost 3, with 10 bases in between. This CDR3 comprises 13 residues. The germline V gene encodes CDR1 LGHNA and CDR2 YNFKEQ. Here the CDR3 reads CASSDRDYTEAFF. CDR3 DNA sequence: TGTGCCAGCAGCGACCGGGACTACACTGAAGCTTTCTTT.